The 20 T cell receptor beta chains below come from one sample, sequenced in a study of OX40 agonist ivuxolimab in advanced cancers. Sequenced by immunoSEQ multiplex PCR; TCRdb stores in-frame clones only, minus some. The repertoire holds around 120,000 clones, with 85% to 90% as singletons. This sample comprised CD4+ or CD8+ T cells sorted from blood, obtained in a trial of the OX40 agonist ivuxolimab. These receptors were taken from an adult with an advanced solid tumor such as melanoma, head and neck, liver or kidney cancer.

The rearrangement links TRBV5-4 to TRBJ2-5; TRBD1 or TRBD2 may be the D gene (6 bases each). Germline V gene data show CDR1 as SGHNT and CDR2 as YYREEE (reference sequence). This CDR3 is built from 16 residues. V lost 4 bases and J 5 bases, leaving 21 bases between the germline ends. DNA for the CDR3: TGTGCCAGCAGCCGCAACAGTCCGGGGGCGGGGGAGACCCAGTACTTC. Protein: CASSRNSPGAGETQYF.

CDR3 loop: CASSPSERRETQYF. In DNA form, the CDR3 reads TGTGCCAGCTCACCGAGCGAGCGACGGGAGACCCAGTACTTC. The V gene is TRBV18, the J gene TRBJ2-5; D gene unclear. V was cut by 3 bases and J by 5 bases, with 13 bases left in between. The CDR3 extends over 14 amino acids. Germline assignment: CDR1 KGHSH and CDR2 LQKENI.

V is TRBV10-3 and J is TRBJ2-3; the D is unclear. CDR1 is ENHRY, CDR2 SYGVKD, per germline. The CDR3 extends over 12 amino acids. V lost 10 bases and J lost 4, with 12 bases in between. The CDR3 here is CATWGSADTQYF. In nucleotides, the CDR3 is TGTGCCACCTGGGGTTCGGCAGATACGCAGTATTTT.

The table lists this clone with a count of one. V usage is TRBV19 and J usage is TRBJ2-2; 9 bases fit TRBD1. In germline, CDR1 is LNHDA, CDR2 SQIVND (reference sequence). The V gene end was trimmed by 6 bases and the J gene end by 6 bases; junction bases not matched to a gene: 8. The CDR3 contains 15 residues. The CDR3 protein is CASRAGTGMSGELFF. As DNA, the CDR3 is TGTGCCAGTAGAGCCGGGACAGGGATGTCCGGGGAGCTGTTTTTT. Full variable domain (remainder filled in from reference TRBV19 and TRBJ2-2): DGGITQSPKYLFRKEGQNVTLSCEQNLNHDAMYWYRQDPGQGLRLIYYSQIVNDFQKGDIAEGYSVSREKKESFPLTVTSAQKNPTAFYLCASRAGTGMSGELFFGEGSRLTVL.

The CDR3 region has the DNA TGTGCCAGCAGTTACCCCTCAACAGGGATCAATGAGCAGTTCTTC. This encodes CASSYPSTGINEQFF. The genes are TRBV27 and TRBJ2-1; maybe TRBD1 (6 bases). The CDR3 consists of 15 residues. The germline V gene has CDR1 MNHEY and CDR2 SMNVEV (reference sequence). Trimming shortened V by 4 bases and J by 6 bases, and 16 bases separated the two germline ends.

The chain links TRBV6-4 to TRBJ1-5, with D unresolved. Trimming cost V 5 bases and J 2 bases, with 10 bases left between them. This CDR3 has 14 residues. The germline V gene has CDR1 MRHNA and CDR2 SNTAGT. The CDR3 DNA reads TGTGCCAGCAGTTCAGGAGCGGGCAATCAGCCCCAGCATTTT. Translation: CASSSGAGNQPQHF.

The J gene is TRBJ2-7, the V gene TRBV30; 10 bases line up with TRBD2. The trim removed 4 bases at V and 3 bases at J, leaving 9 bases unmatched. The germline V gene has CDR1 GTSNPN and CDR2 SVGIG (reference sequence). The CDR3 length is 15 residues. CDR3 sequence reads: CAWTKKRGGLYEQYF. For the CDR3, the DNA is TGTGCCTGGACCAAAAAGCGGGGGGGCCTCTACGAGCAGTACTTC.

The J gene is TRBJ2-7, the V gene TRBV7-2; maybe TRBD2 (6 bases). CDR3 length: 14 amino acids. V was pared by 5 bases and J by 0 bases, with 11 bases between. The germline gives CDR1 SGHTA, CDR2 FQGNSA. CDR3 coding DNA: TGTGCCAGCAGCGTTGTGGGGGGCTCCTACGAGCAGTACTTC. Translated, it gives CASSVVGGSYEQYF.

The chain employs TRBV27 and TRBJ1-2; tentatively, D is TRBD1 (5 bases). CDR3 length: 14 residues. V lost 5 bases and J lost 8, with 18 bases in between. CDR1 and CDR2 (germline): MNHEY, SMNVEV (reference sequence). CDR3 residues: CASSTRELGLGYTF. The CDR3 region has the DNA TGTGCCAGCAGTACAAGAGAATTGGGGCTAGGCTACACCTTC.

This sequence joins TRBV2 and TRBJ2-5; the match to TRBD2 covers 7 bases. Germline loops: CDR1 SNHLY, CDR2 FYNNEI. The CDR3 runs 15 residues. The J segment lost 3 bases and the V segment lost 7 bases, leaving 11 bases of the junction unmatched. The CDR3 DNA sequence: TGTGCCAGCACACACGACCAGGGAGGGGAAGAGACCCAGTACTTC. This gives the protein CASTHDQGGEETQYF.

The DNA for the CDR3 is TGCGCCAGCAGCGGGGGGGCCGCGGTTGGTGCCAACGTCCTGACTTTC. Its translation: CASSGGAAVGANVLTF. The gene calls are TRBV4-3 and TRBJ2-6; TRBD2 is a possible D gene (7 bases). This CDR3 comprises 16 residues. The V gene lost 5 bases and the J gene lost 7 bases, with 18 bases spanning the gap. CDR1 LGHNA and CDR2 YSLEER come from the germline V gene.

The gene calls are TRBV6-5 and TRBJ2-7; D gene ambiguous. Germline V lookup: CDR1 MNHEY, CDR2 SVGAGI. This CDR3 comprises 11 residues. V was pared by 8 bases and J by 9 bases, with 14 bases between. The CDR3 coding sequence is TGTGCCAGCGGGGTAATGGCTATGCAGTACTTC. Encoded protein: CASGVMAMQYF.

The V call is TRBV19, the J call TRBJ1-1; 10 positions match TRBD1. With V trimmed by 1 base and J by 0 bases, 8 bases remained unmatched. Germline CDR1 is LNHDA and CDR2 is SQIVND (reference sequence). There are 18 residues in the CDR3. CDR3 amino acids: CASSIGVWDRGMNTEAFF. For the CDR3, the DNA is TGTGCCAGTAGTATAGGGGTTTGGGACAGGGGCATGAACACTGAAGCTTTCTTT.

This chain joins TRBV19 and TRBJ2-2, with 8 bases fitting TRBD1. This CDR3 region has 16 residues. Unmatched junction bases numbered 9, after V lost 1 base and J lost 8 bases. Germline CDR1 LNHDA, CDR2 SQIVND (reference sequence). CDR3 coding DNA: TGTGCCAGTAGTATAGGTGCAGGGGGCGCTTTGGGGGAGCTGTTTTTT. It specifies CASSIGAGGALGELFF.

The table lists this clone with a few counts. The chain is built from TRBV7-2 and TRBJ1-5; D gene uncertain. CDR3 length: 13 residues. Trimming shortened V by 4 bases and J by 5 bases, and 9 bases separated the two germline ends. Germline V gene data show CDR1 as SGHTA and CDR2 as FQGNSA. The CDR3 is CASSSYGYQPQHF. For the CDR3, the DNA is TGTGCCAGCAGCTCATACGGATATCAGCCCCAGCATTTT.

The rearrangement joins TRBV5-1 to TRBJ2-2, with D possibly TRBD1 on 6 matching bases. The V gene lost 1 base and the J gene lost 1 base, with 11 bases spanning the gap. The CDR3 has 16 residues. Germline V gives CDR1 SGHRS, CDR2 YFSETQ. This CDR3 is CASSLSGGENTGELFF. The CDR3 region has the DNA TGCGCCAGCAGCTTGTCTGGGGGCGAGAACACCGGGGAGCTGTTTTTT.

The chain combines TRBV28 with TRBJ2-2, with a possible D match to TRBD1 (5 bases). The V end was cut by 6 bases, the J end by 5 bases, with 13 bases between. CDR1 is MDHEN, CDR2 SYDVKM, per germline. The CDR3 consists of 14 residues. CDR3 loop: CASRKTARTGELFF. CDR3 coding DNA: TGTGCCAGCAGAAAGACAGCTCGTACCGGGGAGCTGTTTTTT.

V usage is TRBV30 and J usage is TRBJ1-1; the D is unclear. V was shortened by 3 bases and J by 1 base, with 9 bases between the two germline ends. CDR1 is GTSNPN and CDR2 is SVGIG in the germline V gene (reference sequence). The CDR3 has 13 amino acids. The CDR3 coding sequence is TGTGCCTGGAGACTTACACCGAACACTGAAGCTTTCTTT. This sequence encodes CAWRLTPNTEAFF.

This chain connects TRBV9 to TRBJ2-7; D not certain. There are 14 residues in the CDR3. Germline V gene data show CDR1 as SGDLS and CDR2 as YYNGEE. V was shortened by 3 bases and J by 3 bases, with 13 bases between the two germline ends. The CDR3 loop is CASSARVYGYEQYF. As DNA, the CDR3 is TGTGCCAGCAGCGCAAGGGTGTACGGCTACGAGCAGTACTTC.

This chain joins TRBV7-9 and TRBJ2-5, with D possibly TRBD1 on 5 matching bases. From germline, CDR1 is SEHNR and CDR2 FQNEAQ (reference sequence). The V gene lost 3 bases and the J gene lost 1 base, with 15 bases spanning the gap. The length of the CDR3 is 16 residues. As DNA, the CDR3 is TGTGCCAGCAGCTTCCCGATCTCGGACATCCAAGAGACCCAGTACTTC. This sequence encodes CASSFPISDIQETQYF. The variable domain in full, with the rest retrieved from reference TRBV7-9 and TRBJ2-5, is DTGVSQNPRHKITKRGQNVTFRCDPISEHNRLYWYRQTLGQGPEFLTYFQNEAQLEKSRLLSDRFSAERPKGSFSTLEIQRTEQGDSAMYLCASSFPISDIQETQYFGPGTRLLVL.